This T cell receptor (beta chain) came from a study of OX40 agonist ivuxolimab in advanced cancers. The overall study: The drug used for patients, ivuxolimab, was an agonistic anti-OX40 (CD134) antibody.

This clone appeared a single time. Its antigen is undetermined. Study-level results: Antigen specificity was not determined for the expanded peripheral T cells. Normalized expansion of T-cell clones was also low for some nonresponders. Averaging showed that CD8+ T cells had more expanded clones than CD4+ did.

This CDR3 has 15 residues. Germline V gene sequence: CDR1 MNHNS, CDR2 SASEGT. After removal of 6 bases from V and 1 base from J, the junction contained 4 bases not matched to a gene. The table came from immunoSEQ multiplex PCR; TCRdb's copy has only in-frame clones and leaves some out. The sample has 70,000 or so clones; about 91% are singletons. Sample: CD4+ or CD8+ T cells sorted from blood, taken in a trial of the OX40 agonist ivuxolimab. This sequence was found in an adult with an advanced solid tumor such as melanoma, head and neck, liver or kidney cancer. V gene TRBV6-1 combines with J gene TRBJ1-1, with 11 bases fitting TRBD1. The CDR3 DNA follows: TGTGCCAGCAGCGAGGGACAGGGGGGGAACACTGAAGCTTTCTTT. It codes for CASSEGQGGNTEAFF.